This T cell receptor beta chain derives from a study of blood T cells in healthy people across ages. Germline V gives CDR1 DFQATT, CDR2 SNEGSKA (reference sequence). This CDR3 is built from 10 residues. Deletions cut 1 base from V and 9 bases from J, with 4 bases between. A few counts support this clonotype. With a J-beta primer mix and a sample-barcoded 5' primer, a second PCR ran about 7 to 12 cycles. TCRdb independently ran MiXCR on the 5' RACE reads; one entry per CDR3 protein. The table includes about 680,000 distinct CDR3 sequences, around 49% detected once. The sample consisted of blood. This chain connects TRBV20-1 to TRBJ2-1, with no clear D. The sequence was obtained from a woman in her sixties or seventies in good health. CDR3 sequence reads: CSARGSEQFF. DNA of the CDR3: TGCAGTGCTAGAGGGAGTGAGCAGTTCTTC.